Below are 12 T cell receptor beta chains sequenced from a single sample in a study of cytomegalovirus exposure and HLA in healthy donors. PCR was performed using 60 Vbeta and 13 Jbeta primers. TCRdb's table, derived via immunoSEQ multiplex PCR, lists solely in-frame clones and lacks some. The sample includes 160,000 or so clones, around three quarters seen only once; the top ten take about 1%. Sequenced: PBMCs. The receptors here all came from a woman in her forties in good health and CMV-seronegative.

V usage is TRBV28 and J usage is TRBJ2-6; D gene ambiguous. There are 16 residues in the CDR3. V was pared by 3 bases and J by 2 bases, with 11 bases between. The germline CDR1 and CDR2 sequences are MDHEN and SYDVKM. CDR3 coding DNA: TGTGCCAGCAGTTTCCCGGGTGGTGCTGGGGCCAACGTCCTGACTTTC. Translated: CASSFPGGAGANVLTF.

This clone was detected only a few times. The chain uses TRBV5-6 and TRBJ2-2; 8 bases match TRBD1. V was clipped by 3 bases and J by 1 base; unmatched bases: 14. The CDR3 has 19 amino acids. Germline V gene lookup returns CDR1 SGHDT and CDR2 YYEEEE. The CDR3 sequence: CASSSTRQGQRVNTGELFF. CDR3 DNA sequence: TGTGCCAGCAGCTCCACTCGACAGGGGCAGCGGGTGAACACCGGGGAGCTGTTTTTT.

The rearrangement uses TRBV7-3 and TRBJ2-1, with a possible D match to TRBD2 (7 bases). Trimming pared 4 bases from V and 7 bases from J, leaving 17 bases between. In germline, CDR1 is SGHTA, CDR2 FQGTGA. This CDR3 spans 15 amino acids. The CDR3 reads CASSSRGGSKNEQFF. For the CDR3, the DNA is TGTGCCAGCAGCTCAAGGGGGGGCAGCAAGAATGAGCAGTTCTTC.

The chain has TRBV7-9 and TRBJ1-2, with a possible D match to TRBD1 (5 bases). This CDR3 contains 14 residues. Germline V gene lookup returns CDR1 SEHNR and CDR2 FQNEAQ (reference sequence). V gave up 1 base and J gave up 4 bases, with 10 bases separating them. In DNA form, the CDR3 reads TGTGCCAGCAGCTTAGAAGGGGCAGGCTATGGCTACACCTTC. It codes for CASSLEGAGYGYTF.

V usage is TRBV7-9 and J usage is TRBJ2-1, with TRBD2 as a possible D gene (6 bases). This CDR3 comprises 15 residues. Germline values: CDR1 SEHNR, CDR2 FQNEAQ (reference sequence). V lost 3 bases to trimming and J lost 4 bases, with 13 bases between them. CDR3 in DNA: TGTGCCAGCAGCTTCGGGAGCTCGGGTTACAATGAGCAGTTCTTC. This encodes CASSFGSSGYNEQFF. Full variable domain (rest looked up from reference TRBV7-9 and TRBJ2-1): DTGVSQNPRHKITKRGQNVTFRCDPISEHNRLYWYRQTLGQGPEFLTYFQNEAQLEKSRLLSDRFSAERPKGSFSTLEIQRTEQGDSAMYLCASSFGSSGYNEQFFGPGTRLTVL.

The chain is built from TRBV7-3 and TRBJ1-1; 8 bases are a match to TRBD1. V lost 9 bases and J lost 1; bases outside the gene matches: 1. Germline CDR1 SGHTA, CDR2 FQGTGA. The CDR3 is 12 residues long. The CDR3 region is CASGQGNTEAFF. CDR3 DNA: TGTGCCAGTGGACAGGGGAACACTGAAGCTTTCTTT.

This chain joins TRBV5-4 and TRBJ2-5; 10 bases agree with TRBD1. The V segment lost 4 bases and the J segment 5 bases; nucleotides outside the gene matches: 5. CDR1 and CDR2 (germline): SGHNT, YYREEE (reference sequence). The CDR3 totals 14 residues. The CDR3 loop is CASSLGQGRETQYF. As DNA, the CDR3 is TGTGCCAGCAGCCTGGGACAGGGGAGGGAGACCCAGTACTTC.

The chain combines TRBV28 with TRBJ1-2; 8 nucleotides match TRBD1. The CDR3 consists of 14 residues. Germline-derived CDR1 and CDR2 are MDHEN and SYDVKM. V lost 8 bases to trimming and J lost 8 bases; unmatched junction nucleotides: 13. CDR3 nucleotide sequence: TGTGCCAGCCTCAGGGGAGGCAGGGGGCAGGGCTACACCTTC. Its translation is CASLRGGRGQGYTF.

In its sample, this clone was seen a few times. The genes are TRBV7-9 and TRBJ1-1, with D uncertain. Germline CDR1 SEHNR, CDR2 FQNEAQ (reference sequence). The germline V and J ends were trimmed by 7 bases and 1 base, with 16 bases remaining between them. The length of the CDR3 is 15 residues. The CDR3 region is CASIAGRSSNTEAFF. In DNA form, the CDR3 reads TGTGCCAGCATAGCGGGGAGAAGTTCGAACACTGAAGCTTTCTTT.

The chain uses TRBV2 and TRBJ2-7; D is perhaps TRBD2 (6 bases). This CDR3 has 15 residues. V gave up 6 bases and J gave up 0 bases, with 15 bases separating them. Germline V gene sequence: CDR1 SNHLY, CDR2 FYNNEI. CDR3: CASSDLDGSSYEQYF. CDR3 coding DNA: TGTGCCAGCAGCGACCTGGACGGGAGCTCCTACGAGCAGTACTTC.

The genes are TRBV6-1 and TRBJ2-7, with a tentative D call TRBD1 (5 bases). V gave up 6 bases and J gave up 4 bases, with 19 bases separating them. Per germline, CDR1 MNHNS and CDR2 SASEGT. This CDR3 spans 15 amino acids. CDR3 amino acids: CASSLTAQTPYEQYF. As DNA, the CDR3 is TGTGCCAGCAGCCTGACAGCCCAAACTCCTTACGAGCAGTACTTC.

This chain uses TRBV30 with TRBJ1-3; 9 bases map to TRBD1. The junction had 2 bases not matched to a gene; V was cut back by 1 base and J by 4 bases. Germline V gives CDR1 GTSNPN, CDR2 SVGIG (reference sequence). This CDR3 has 14 residues. The DNA for the CDR3 is TGTGCCTGGAGTGGGACAGGGGCAGGAAACACCATATATTTT. Its protein product is CAWSGTGAGNTIYF.